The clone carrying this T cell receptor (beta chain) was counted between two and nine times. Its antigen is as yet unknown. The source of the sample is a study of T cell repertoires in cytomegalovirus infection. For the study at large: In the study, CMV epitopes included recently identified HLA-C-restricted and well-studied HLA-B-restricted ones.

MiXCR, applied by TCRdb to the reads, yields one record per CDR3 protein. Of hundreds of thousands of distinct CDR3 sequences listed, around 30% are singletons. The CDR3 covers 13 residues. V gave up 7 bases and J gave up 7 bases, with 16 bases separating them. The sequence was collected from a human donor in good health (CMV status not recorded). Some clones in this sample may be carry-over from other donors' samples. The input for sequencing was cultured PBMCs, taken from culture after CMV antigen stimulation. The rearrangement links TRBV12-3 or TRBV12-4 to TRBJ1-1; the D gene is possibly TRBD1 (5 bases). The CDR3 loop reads CASTRTIGGEAFF. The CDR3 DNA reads TGTGCCAGCACCCGGACAATTGGGGGTGAAGCTTTCTTT.